These 29 T cell receptor beta chains came from one sample sequenced in a study of beta chain features in type 1 diabetes (dated by TCRdb to 2016 to 2018). Libraries were constructed by the immunoSEQ multiplex PCR assay. All of the isolated RNA was reverse transcribed with the High Capacity cDNA Reverse Transcription Kit, so expressed TCRB transcripts were sequenced. TCRdb re-hosts the immuneACCESS table, in-frame sequences only. Its copies lack some clones; in the studies checked, an unresolved V gene accounts for under half of them, and the cause for the rest is not known. This sample lists 200,000 to 250,000 clones; approximately 70% were detected once. The ten largest clones take up roughly 0.048% of the sample. Material: naive CD4+ T cells from blood. Explained via the paper, the cell subset or site label denotes: true naive CD4+ T cells. These receptors originate from a man aged 30 to 45 in good health.

The CDR3 region has the DNA TGTGCCAGCAAACCGGACCAGATGTACAATGAGCAGTTCTTC. It encodes CASKPDQMYNEQFF. This rearrangement joins TRBV2 to TRBJ2-1; no clear D gene. The germline V gene has CDR1 SNHLY and CDR2 FYNNEI. Deletions cut 7 bases from V and 4 bases from J, with 14 bases between. CDR3 length equals 14 residues.

This clone was seen a handful of times. The J gene is TRBJ2-7, the V gene TRBV15; D perhaps matches TRBD2 (7 bases). V shed 5 bases and J shed 6 bases, with 20 bases lying between them. The CDR3 is made up of 15 amino acids. CDR1 and CDR2 (germline): LNHNV, YYDKDF (reference sequence). The CDR3 loop is CATSDGGQGIREQYF. DNA of the CDR3: TGTGCCACCAGCGACGGGGGGCAGGGGATTCGCGAGCAGTACTTC.

The chain couples TRBV28 to TRBJ2-3; D gene unclear. Looked up from germline, CDR1 is MDHEN and CDR2 is SYDVKM. The CDR3 contains 12 residues. Trimming took off 8 bases at V and 1 base at J, with 7 bases between the two ends. This CDR3 reads CASQTGTDTQYF. The CDR3 nucleotides are TGTGCCAGCCAGACCGGCACAGATACGCAGTATTTT.

The chain couples TRBV15 to TRBJ2-1; 13 positions match TRBD2. CDR3 size: 17 residues. Germline CDR1 reads LNHNV; CDR2 reads YYDKDF (reference sequence). The junction had 5 bases not matched to a gene; V was cut back by 4 bases and J by 2 bases. CDR3 residues: CATSITSGGATYNEQFF. The CDR3 coding sequence is TGTGCCACCAGCATAACTAGCGGGGGGGCCACCTACAATGAGCAGTTCTTC.

The chain joins TRBV25-1 to TRBJ1-6; tentative D call: TRBD1 (5 bases). Trimming shortened V by 6 bases and J by 15 bases, and 15 bases separated the two germline ends. The CDR3 extends over 12 amino acids. Looked up from germline, CDR1 is MGHDK and CDR2 is SYGVNS. CDR3 nucleotide sequence: TGTGCCAGCAGCAACCCAGAGGGACTCCTCCACTTT. Protein sequence: CASSNPEGLLHF.

In its sample, this clone was seen a few times. This chain uses TRBV30 with TRBJ2-1, with 7 bases lining up with TRBD1. The CDR3 is made up of 13 amino acids. Germline loops: CDR1 GTSNPN, CDR2 SVGIG (reference sequence). After removal of 5 bases from V and 1 base from J, the junction contained 2 bases not matched to a gene. In nucleotides, the CDR3 is TGTGCCTGGGGGACAGATTCCTACAATGAGCAGTTCTTC. It specifies CAWGTDSYNEQFF.

V and J are TRBV5-4 and TRBJ2-1; 7 nucleotides match TRBD2. The CDR3 is made up of 15 amino acids. Germline values: CDR1 SGHNT, CDR2 YYREEE (reference sequence). V gave up 3 bases and J gave up 2 bases; unmatched junction bases: 5. The CDR3: CASSSASGTYNEQFF. CDR3 in DNA: TGTGCCAGCAGCTCCGCTAGCGGTACCTACAATGAGCAGTTCTTC.

This clone was detected only once. The chain is built from TRBV7-4 and TRBJ2-1; possibly TRBD2 for D (5 bases). CDR1 and CDR2 from the germline V gene are SGHVT and SQSDAQ. The CDR3 consists of 15 residues. Trimming took 8 bases from V and 8 from J, leaving 22 bases between them. The CDR3 DNA reads TGTGCCAGCCACCTAAGGCGGGTTCCCCGGCATGAGCAGTTCTTC. Translation: CASHLRRVPRHEQFF.

The chain carries TRBV5-1 and TRBJ2-3; D is ambiguous. The V gene's germline CDR1 is SGHRS and CDR2 YFSETQ. Trimming cost V 0 bases and J 0 bases, with 5 bases left between them. This CDR3 is 14 amino acids long. The CDR3 spells CASSLVISTDTQYF. CDR3 DNA: TGCGCCAGCAGCTTGGTTATCAGCACAGATACGCAGTATTTT.

The DNA for the CDR3 is TGTGCCTGGAGTGTTACAGGGATGAACACTGAAGCTTTCTTT. Its protein product is CAWSVTGMNTEAFF. The V gene is TRBV30, the J gene TRBJ1-1; D may be TRBD1 (6 bases). Trimming cost V 0 bases and J 0 bases, with 8 bases left between them. This CDR3 is built from 14 residues. The germline gives CDR1 GTSNPN, CDR2 SVGIG (reference sequence).

V and J are TRBV15 and TRBJ2-7, with D perhaps TRBD1 (8 bases). This CDR3 comprises 15 residues. CDR1 and CDR2 (germline): LNHNV, YYDKDF (reference sequence). V was cut by 5 bases and J by 3 bases, with 17 bases left in between. Written as DNA, the CDR3 is TGTGCCACCAGCCCCGACAGGGGAGGGCACTACGAGCAGTACTTC. Protein product: CATSPDRGGHYEQYF.

The chain links TRBV7-9 to TRBJ1-1; D not resolved. Trimming shortened V by 6 bases and J by 9 bases, and 11 bases separated the two germline ends. CDR1 and CDR2 from the germline V gene are SEHNR and FQNEAQ (reference sequence). There are 11 residues in the CDR3. The CDR3 DNA reads TGTGCCAGCAGGGCCGGGAGCCAAGCTTTCTTT. It codes for CASRAGSQAFF.

The rearrangement links TRBV2 to TRBJ1-1; D not resolved. The CDR3 is made up of 13 amino acids. V shed 5 bases and J shed 7 bases, with 14 bases lying between them. Germline CDR1 reads SNHLY; CDR2 reads FYNNEI. CDR3 sequence: CASSLKREYEAFF. Here the CDR3 DNA reads TGTGCCAGCAGTCTGAAGAGGGAATATGAAGCTTTCTTT.

The gene calls are TRBV4-3 and TRBJ2-2; D gene unclear. CDR3 size: 15 residues. Germline V gene data show CDR1 as LGHNA and CDR2 as YSLEER. V was pared by 0 bases and J by 9 bases, with 14 bases between. CDR3 in amino acids: CASSQDARHRRELFF. The CDR3 bases are TGCGCCAGCAGCCAAGATGCGAGACACCGTCGGGAGCTGTTTTTT.

This chain joins TRBV9 and TRBJ2-3, with D uncertain. Per the germline V gene, CDR1 is SGDLS and CDR2 is YYNGEE. The CDR3 loop spans 13 amino acids. V lost 4 bases to trimming and J lost 5 bases, with 11 bases between them. CDR3: CASSPISLDTQYF. CDR3 sequence (DNA): TGTGCCAGCAGCCCTATTTCACTAGATACGCAGTATTTT.

The CDR3 nucleotides read TGTGCCTGGAGTGTCAGGGGGCTTGCCGAGCAGTACTTC. Encoded protein: CAWSVRGLAEQYF. The genes are TRBV30 and TRBJ2-7; 8 bases agree with TRBD1. From germline, CDR1 is GTSNPN and CDR2 SVGIG (reference sequence). Trimming removed 0 bases from V and 6 bases from J; junction bases left unmatched: 4. CDR3 length: 13 amino acids.

CDR3 sequence reads: CASRHTGGPRTDTQYF. In DNA form, the CDR3 reads TGTGCCAGCAGGCATACGGGGGGGCCGAGGACAGATACGCAGTATTTT. The chain couples TRBV4-2 to TRBJ2-3; 8 bases are shared with TRBD2. There are 16 residues in the CDR3. V dropped 6 bases and J dropped 3; count of bases not matched to a gene: 11. Germline V gene data show CDR1 as LGHNA and CDR2 as YNFKEQ.

The V and J genes are TRBV30 and TRBJ2-3; 9 bases map to TRBD2. Germline V gene lookup returns CDR1 GTSNPN and CDR2 SVGIG (reference sequence). The CDR3 is 15 amino acids. Trimming removed 8 bases from V and 5 bases from J; junction bases left unmatched: 14. The CDR3 DNA reads as TGTGCCCGGTCAGTTGGCGGGGGGGCCGGAGATACGCAGTATTTT. Protein sequence: CARSVGGGAGDTQYF.

This rearrangement joins TRBV7-2 to TRBJ2-1, with 10 bases fitting TRBD1. This CDR3 comprises 15 residues. The germline V gene encodes CDR1 SGHTA and CDR2 FQGNSA. With 3 bases clipped from V and 4 bases from J, the junction kept 3 bases outside the gene matches. This CDR3 is CASSLGQGLYNEQFF. The CDR3 DNA reads TGTGCCAGCAGCTTGGGACAGGGGCTGTACAATGAGCAGTTCTTC.

Note on this clone: The same CDR3 arises from other DNA sequences in this sample as well. V and J are TRBV29-1 and TRBJ2-3, with D unclear. This CDR3 region has 12 residues. Germline V lookup: CDR1 SQVTM, CDR2 ANQGSEA. V was cut by 6 bases and J by 4 bases, with 11 bases left in between. The CDR3 DNA sequence: TGCAGCGTCGGGCGCCAAGCAGATACGCAGTATTTT. Translating gives CSVGRQADTQYF.

This clone was observed a few times. V and J are TRBV29-1 and TRBJ1-1; possibly TRBD1 for D (6 bases). The CDR3 runs to 13 residues. Trimming took 6 bases from V and 5 from J, leaving 16 bases between them. CDR1 is SQVTM, CDR2 ANQGSEA, per germline. The CDR3 sequence: CSVAGALWTEAFF. Written as DNA, the CDR3 is TGCAGCGTGGCAGGGGCCTTATGGACTGAAGCTTTCTTT.

This clone appeared once. The V call is TRBV9, the J call TRBJ2-5; TRBD2 agrees at 7 bases. This CDR3 comprises 14 residues. The germline V gene encodes CDR1 SGDLS and CDR2 YYNGEE. Trimming cost V 1 base and J 5 bases; bases outside gene matches: 5. The CDR3, as DNA: TGTGCCAGCAGCGTAACAGCGGGGAAGGAGACCCAGTACTTC. Amino acid sequence: CASSVTAGKETQYF.

This chain connects TRBV10-3 to TRBJ2-7; 8 bases map to TRBD2. Unmatched junction bases numbered 9, after V lost 6 bases and J lost 5 bases. This CDR3 contains 14 residues. Per the germline V gene, CDR1 is ENHRY and CDR2 is SYGVKD. CDR3 loop: CAIRMSGSLHEQYF. DNA for the CDR3: TGTGCCATCAGGATGAGCGGGAGTCTTCACGAGCAGTACTTC.

Notes on this clone: This same CDR3 is encoded by further DNA sequences in the sample. CDR3 residues: CAWSVGNEQFF. The CDR3 coding sequence is TGTGCCTGGAGTGTAGGCAATGAGCAGTTCTTC. The chain uses TRBV30 and TRBJ2-1, with D unresolved. Germline V lookup: CDR1 GTSNPN, CDR2 SVGIG (reference sequence). V shed 0 bases and J shed 6 bases, with 3 bases lying between them. The CDR3 is made up of 11 amino acids.

CDR3 amino acids: CASSSGSAGANVLTF. The CDR3 coding sequence is TGTGCCAGCAGCTCCGGGTCGGCTGGGGCCAACGTCCTGACTTTC. This rearrangement joins TRBV5-6 to TRBJ2-6; no reliable D call. Trimming pared 3 bases from V and 2 bases from J, leaving 9 bases between. The CDR3 loop spans 15 amino acids. The germline CDR1 and CDR2 sequences are SGHDT and YYEEEE. The full variable domain, its missing parts supplied by reference TRBV5-6 and TRBJ2-6, is DAGVTQSPTHLIKTRGQQVTLRCSPKSGHDTVSWYQQALGQGPQFIFQYYEEEERQRGNFPDRFSGHQFPNYSSELNVNALLLGDSALYLCASSSGSAGANVLTFGAGSRLTVL.

This chain connects TRBV30 to TRBJ1-6; TRBD1 is a possible D gene (6 bases). V lost 5 bases and J 8 bases, leaving 16 bases between the germline ends. This CDR3 has 14 amino acids. Germline V gene lookup returns CDR1 GTSNPN and CDR2 SVGIG (reference sequence). The CDR3 region is CAWELGRGYSPLHF. For the CDR3, the DNA is TGTGCCTGGGAGTTGGGCAGGGGCTATTCACCCCTCCACTTT.

The chain uses TRBV4-3 and TRBJ2-7, with 8 bases identical to TRBD1. The germline V gene has CDR1 LGHNA and CDR2 YSLEER. V lost 0 bases to trimming and J lost 2 bases; unmatched junction nucleotides: 9. The CDR3 extends over 17 amino acids. The CDR3, as DNA: TGCGCCAGCAGCCAAGATAGGTTCGGGGACAGGCCCTACGAGCAGTACTTC. Its translation is CASSQDRFGDRPYEQYF.

V gene TRBV5-1 combines with J gene TRBJ2-3; 7 nucleotides match TRBD1. The CDR3 contains 15 residues. Germline V lookup: CDR1 SGHRS, CDR2 YFSETQ. J gave up 6 bases and V 0 bases, and 7 bases lay outside the gene matches. The CDR3 loop is CASSLDRGALDTQYF. The CDR3 region has the DNA TGCGCCAGCAGCTTGGACAGGGGTGCCCTGGATACGCAGTATTTT.

The chain combines TRBV29-1 with TRBJ2-1, with 10 bases that match TRBD2. Germline CDR1 and CDR2: SQVTM and ANQGSEA. The V gene end was trimmed by 7 bases and the J gene end by 4 bases; junction bases not matched to a gene: 13. The CDR3 spans 16 residues. DNA for the CDR3: TGCAGCGCAGAGGGGGGACTAGCGTCGAGATACAATGAGCAGTTCTTC. Translated, it gives CSAEGGLASRYNEQFF.